A selection of T cell receptor beta chains follows, all from one sample in a study of blood T cells in healthy people across ages. TCRdb reanalysed the 5' RACE reads using MiXCR and keeps one entry per CDR3 protein. Of fewer than 1.5 million distinct CDR3 sequences in the sample, around two fifths are singletons; the top ten hold 7% to 9.5%. What was sequenced was blood. Receptors were obtained from a woman aged 18-29 years in good health. The CDR3 runs from the conserved cysteine through the conserved F or W. The D gene is left open where the match is weak. For some rows the clone size is stated as once, few or many, or as a class when expanded; others skip it.

J,V,D,size,CDR3,DNA
TRBJ2-7,TRBV4-2,NA,NA,CASSRDRLVLAEQYF,TGTGCCAGCAGCCGAGATAGACTAGTTTTGGCCGAGCAGTACTTC
TRBJ2-1,TRBV5-5,TRBD2,many,CASSLRGTSGGNEQFF,TGTGCCAGCAGCTTGAGGGGGACTAGCGGGGGGAATGAGCAGTTCTTC
TRBJ1-4,TRBV5-1,TRBD1,few,CASSDRGGATNEKLFF,TGCGCCAGCAGCGACAGGGGTGGAGCAACTAATGAAAAACTGTTTTTT
TRBJ1-6,TRBV28,NA,NA,CASSLFPGANSPLHF,TGTGCCAGCAGTTTATTTCCTGGGGCCAATTCACCCCTCCACTTT
TRBJ2-3,TRBV12-3/TRBV12-4,NA,few,CASQGGVTDTQYF,TGTGCCAGCCAGGGGGGGGTAACAGATACGCAGTATTTT
TRBJ1-3,TRBV12-3/TRBV12-4,NA,NA,CASSLGGTSSGNTIYF,TGTGCCAGCAGTTTAGGGGGCACAAGCTCTGGAAACACCATATATTTT
TRBJ2-5,TRBV28,NA,few,CASSTPQGPVIGTQYF,TGTGCCAGCAGTACCCCCCAGGGTCCAGTTATAGGGACCCAGTACTTC
TRBJ2-3,TRBV24-1,NA,NA,CATSRGRTTTDTQYF,TGTGCCACCAGCCGGGGACGGACGACCACCGATACGCAGTATTTT
TRBJ2-2,TRBV4-2,TRBD2,NA,CASSQDGAGAGELFF,TGTGCCAGCAGCCAAGATGGTGCGGGGGCCGGGGAGCTGTTTTTT
TRBJ2-6,TRBV20-1,TRBD1,few,CSAREGTGAFSGANVLTF,TGCAGTGCTAGAGAAGGGACAGGGGCCTTCTCTGGGGCCAACGTCCTGACTTTC
TRBJ1-1,TRBV3-1,NA,NA,CASSQTRVAEAFF,TGTGCCAGCAGCCAGACCAGGGTCGCTGAAGCTTTCTTT
TRBJ2-7,TRBV16,TRBD2,NA,CASSQSRGTSVNEQYF,TGTGCCAGCAGCCAATCCAGGGGGACTAGCGTGAATGAGCAGTACTTC
TRBJ2-7,TRBV7-2,NA,few,CASSLNLLGSTYEQYF,TGTGCCAGCAGCTTAAACTTATTGGGTTCTACCTACGAGCAGTACTTC
TRBJ2-7,TRBV5-1,TRBD2,NA,CAGSLEAGVSYEQYF,TGCGCCGGCAGCTTGGAGGCGGGAGTCTCGTACGAGCAGTACTTC
TRBJ2-7,TRBV27,TRBD1,NA,CASRTGGHSYEQYF,TGTGCCAGCAGGACAGGGGGCCACTCCTACGAGCAGTACTTC
TRBJ2-7,TRBV19,TRBD1,NA,CASSIAQGVYEQYF,TGTGCCAGTAGTATAGCACAGGGGGTCTACGAGCAGTACTTC
TRBJ2-5,TRBV4-2,NA,few,CASSLSPNEQYF,TGTGCCAGCAGCCTAAGTCCCAATGAGCAGTACTTC
TRBJ1-2,TRBV18,NA,NA,CASSPMGPSVDNYGYTF,TGTGCCAGCTCACCAATGGGCCCCTCGGTGGATAACTATGGCTACACCTTC
TRBJ1-4,TRBV28,TRBD1,few,CASSPWTGNEKLFF,TGTGCCAGCAGTCCTTGGACAGGGAATGAAAAACTGTTTTTT
TRBJ2-7,TRBV12-3/TRBV12-4,TRBD1,NA,CASSTGQSEQYF,TGTGCCAGCAGTACGGGACAGAGCGAGCAGTACTTC
TRBJ2-1,TRBV9,TRBD2,few,CASSVGGGDYNEQFF,TGTGCCAGCAGCGTAGGTGGGGGGGATTACAATGAGCAGTTCTTC
TRBJ2-7,TRBV6-2/TRBV6-3,NA,once,CASIDWSSYEEYF,TGTGCCAGCATTGACTGGAGCTCCTACGAGGAGTACTTC